Presented here are 20 T cell receptor beta chains from one specimen sequenced in a study of tumor-infiltrating lymphocytes in primary liver carcinoma. Total RNA (roughly 0.45 ug) served as template for TCR beta cDNA synthesis primed by a constant-region primer. Investigators got TCR beta libraries out of three nested multiplex PCR rounds, done with slightly modified ARM-PCR. It was with TRBV1-TRBV30 forward primers and a C-beta reverse primer that the first two PCR rounds were run, at around 11 cycles each. TCRdb reanalysed the multiplex PCR reads using MiXCR and keeps one entry per CDR3 protein. The sample has 100,000 or so distinct CDR3 sequences; around three quarters are singletons. Extraction of RNA together with DNA used about 17-31 mg of unsorted bulk tissue. Source material: liver tumor tissue from sampling region 5. Subset in this sample: tumor region T5, tumor centre. These receptors were obtained from a woman aged 60 to 75 with primary liver carcinoma and hepatitis B virus infection.

The chain uses TRBV29-1 and TRBJ2-1; 8 bases are shared with TRBD2. Germline V CDR1 and CDR2: SQVTM, ANQGSEA. The CDR3 loop spans 19 amino acids. In DNA form, the CDR3 reads TGCAGTGTCGAAATGGGACTAGGGGGAGAAACCGACTCCTACAATGAGCAGTTCTTC. Translating it yields CSVEMGLGGETDSYNEQFF.

Points on this clonotype: One end of the junction does not line up with germline, which may come from a read error. The V and J genes are TRBV11-2 and TRBJ2-7; 12 nucleotides align to TRBD2. The CDR3 has 17 amino acids. CDR1 is SGHAT, CDR2 FQNNGV, per germline. The CDR3 region is CTSSYNQPGLAGGQQYF. The CDR3 DNA reads as TGTACCAGCAGCTACAACCAGCCGGGACTAGCGGGCGGGCAACAGTACTTC.

This clonotype was seen a single time. Since a much larger clone is just one base distant, this may be a read error. The chain couples TRBV5-6 to TRBJ2-7, with 9 bases fitting TRBD1. The germline gives CDR1 SGHDT, CDR2 YYEEEE. The CDR3 extends over 12 amino acids. The CDR3 protein is CASGTGTYEKYF. The CDR3 DNA reads TGTGCCAGCGGGACAGGGACCTACGAGAAGTACTTC.

The J gene is TRBJ2-7, the V gene TRBV28; 11 positions agree with TRBD2. Germline CDR1 and CDR2: MDHEN and SYDVKM. This CDR3 spans 16 amino acids. V gave up 10 bases and J gave up 13 bases; unmatched junction bases: 24. CDR3 sequence: CATGGKELAGVNEYYF. The CDR3 DNA is TGTGCCACCGGGGGTAAGGAACTAGCGGGAGTAAACGAGTACTACTTC.

This clonotype was seen only once. The V and J genes are TRBV4-1 and TRBJ1-4; possible D gene TRBD1, 5 bases. Germline V gene data show CDR1 as MGHRA and CDR2 as YSYEKL. Trimming shortened V by 4 bases and J by 17 bases, and 23 bases separated the two germline ends. The CDR3 totals 14 residues. In DNA form, the CDR3 reads TGCGCCAGCAGCCCAGTACCGACAGCGGCGGGCTTATTTTTT. Protein product: CASSPVPTAAGLFF.

The chain couples TRBV6-1 to TRBJ1-2; no clear D gene. Germline lookup yields CDR1 MNHNS and CDR2 SASEGT. This CDR3 has 13 residues. V was cut by 5 bases and J by 9 bases, with 16 bases left in between. The CDR3, as DNA: TGTGCCAGCAGTCCCATTCGTGGCGAATGCTACACCTTC. As protein: CASSPIRGECYTF.

This clonotype was recorded only once. An end of the junction differs from the germline gene, which may be a read error. The chain recombines TRBV7-9 with TRBJ1-6, with D tentatively TRBD1 (6 bases). The CDR3 is 14 residues long. Germline lookup yields CDR1 SEHNR and CDR2 FQNEAQ (reference sequence). CDR3 nucleotide sequence: TGTGCCGGCAGGAGAGAGGGGGAAACTTCACCCGTCCACTTT. It yields the protein CAGRREGETSPVHF.

Concerning this clonotype itself: Relative to the germline gene, one junction end is altered; a read error may explain this. The V gene is TRBV11-2, the J gene TRBJ2-2; tentatively, D is TRBD1 (5 bases). The V gene's germline CDR1 is SGHAT and CDR2 FQNNGV. The CDR3 runs 16 residues. CDR3: CASSLLGESNIGELFF. CDR3 bases: TGTGCCAGCAGCTTATTAGGGGAATCGAACATCGGGGAGCTGTTTTTT.

On this clonotype itself: Sequence at one end of the junction differs from germline and may be a read error. The J gene is TRBJ2-2, the V gene TRBV11-1; TRBD2 agrees at 11 bases. The CDR3 covers 20 residues. Germline CDR1 SGHAT, CDR2 FQDESV (reference sequence). CDR3 sequence: CASRPTSGTSGSTKTGELFF. CDR3 coding DNA: TGTGCCAGCAGGCCAACCTCCGGGACTAGCGGCAGTACGAAGACCGGGGAGTTGTTTTTT.

V and J are TRBV25-1 and TRBJ2-5, with D unresolved. CDR3 length equals 16 residues. Germline CDR1 and CDR2: MGHDK and SYGVNS. V lost 5 bases and J lost 0, with 16 bases in between. CDR3 sequence reads: CASSQTLGRDQETQYF. CDR3 sequence (DNA): TGTGCCAGCAGTCAAACCTTAGGACGGGACCAAGAGACCCAGTACTTC.

The count of this clonotype is one. This rearrangement joins TRBV11-1 to TRBJ2-2, with D possibly being TRBD1 (5 bases). Germline CDR1 SGHAT, CDR2 FQDESV (reference sequence). CDR3 length equals 12 residues. V lost 10 bases and J lost 7, with 13 bases in between. The CDR3 DNA is TGTGCCAAGAGCTTACAGGTCGGGGAGCTGTTTTTT. Translating it yields CAKSLQVGELFF.

With regard to this clonotype: The junction departs from germline at one end; a sequencing error may be responsible. The V gene is TRBV29-1, the J gene TRBJ1-4, with TRBD1 as a possible D gene (5 bases). The CDR3 length is 14 residues. Germline lookup yields CDR1 SQVTM and CDR2 ANQGSEA. The CDR3 spells CGVEGNRRGEKLFF. For the CDR3, the DNA is TGCGGCGTTGAAGGTAACAGGAGAGGTGAAAAACTGTTTTTT.

The chain joins TRBV10-2 to TRBJ1-2, with D tentatively TRBD1 (6 bases). This CDR3 contains 13 residues. Trimming shortened V by 6 bases and J by 8 bases, and 16 bases separated the two germline ends. CDR1 WSHSY and CDR2 SAAADI come from the germline V gene. Here the CDR3 reads CASSYDTQGGYTF. CDR3 sequence (DNA): TGCGCCAGCAGCTACGACACCCAGGGGGGCTACACCTTC.

The rearrangement links TRBV4-2 to TRBJ2-1, with 11 bases that match TRBD2. Looked up from germline, CDR1 is LGHNA and CDR2 is YNFKEQ. With V trimmed by 4 bases and J by 5 bases, 16 bases remained unmatched. The CDR3 is made up of 19 amino acids. This CDR3 reads CASSPVVLLAGVIDNEQFF. CDR3 nucleotides: TGTGCCAGCAGCCCCGTGGTACTACTAGCGGGAGTTATAGACAATGAGCAGTTCTTC.

The chain has TRBV14 and TRBJ2-1; D possibly corresponds to TRBD2 (6 bases). This CDR3 contains 16 residues. Germline-derived CDR1 and CDR2 are SGHDN and FVKESK. With 0 bases removed from V and 13 bases from J, the gap between germline ends came to 22 bases. CDR3 in amino acids: CASSQDRERTHKPQFF. For the CDR3, the DNA is TGTGCCAGCAGCCAAGATCGGGAGCGAACACACAAACCCCAGTTCTTC.

Comments on this clonotype: One end of the junction does not line up with germline, which may come from a read error. V usage is TRBV11-2 and J usage is TRBJ1-6, with 8 bases identical to TRBD1. The CDR3 has 15 amino acids. The germline V gene has CDR1 SGHAT and CDR2 FQNNGV. CDR3 DNA: TGTGCCAGCAGCATAGACCAGGGGGCCAATTCACCCCTCCACTTC. Translation gives CASSIDQGANSPLHF. The full variable domain, completed using reference TRBV11-2 and TRBJ1-6, is EAGVAQSPRYKIIEKRQSVAFWCNPISGHATLYWYQQILGQGPKLLIQFQNNGVVDDSQLPKDRFSAERLKGVDSTLKIQPAKLEDSAVYLCASSIDQGANSPLHFGNGTRLTVT.

This clonotype was recorded a few times. The CDR3, as DNA: TGTGCCAGCTCACCAACCTTAGCGGACCTAGCCTACGAGCAGTACTTC. Translating gives CASSPTLADLAYEQYF. The V gene is TRBV18, the J gene TRBJ2-7; a possible D gene is TRBD2 (6 bases). The CDR3 consists of 16 residues. V lost 2 bases and J lost 2, with 16 bases in between. Germline values: CDR1 KGHSH, CDR2 LQKENI.

This clonotype was seen many times. The V gene is TRBV7-8, the J gene TRBJ2-3; D unresolved. The CDR3 is made up of 14 amino acids. CDR1 is SGHVS and CDR2 is FQNEAQ in the germline V gene. Trimming removed 0 bases from V and 7 bases from J, with 11 bases in between. The DNA for the CDR3 is TGTGCCAGCAGCTTAGCGTGGCACTTGAATACGCAGTATTTT. Translation gives CASSLAWHLNTQYF.

The J gene is TRBJ2-1, the V gene TRBV29-1; TRBD2 matches at 9 bases. The germline V gene encodes CDR1 SQVTM and CDR2 ANQGSEA. There are 15 residues in the CDR3. V lost 7 bases and J lost 8; bases outside the gene matches: 15. Written as DNA, the CDR3 is TGCAGCGCCAGCGGGACTAGCAGGAGAGGGTATGAGCAGTTCTTC. Its translation: CSASGTSRRGYEQFF.

This rearrangement joins TRBV20-1 to TRBJ2-3, with D perhaps TRBD2 (5 bases). V was shortened by 2 bases and J by 0 bases, with 12 bases between the two germline ends. The CDR3 is 15 residues long. The V gene's germline CDR1 is DFQATT and CDR2 SNEGSKA (reference sequence). CDR3 coding DNA: TGCAGTGCTAGAAGATTAGCGAGTAGCACAGATACGCAGTATTTT. This codes for CSARRLASSTDTQYF.